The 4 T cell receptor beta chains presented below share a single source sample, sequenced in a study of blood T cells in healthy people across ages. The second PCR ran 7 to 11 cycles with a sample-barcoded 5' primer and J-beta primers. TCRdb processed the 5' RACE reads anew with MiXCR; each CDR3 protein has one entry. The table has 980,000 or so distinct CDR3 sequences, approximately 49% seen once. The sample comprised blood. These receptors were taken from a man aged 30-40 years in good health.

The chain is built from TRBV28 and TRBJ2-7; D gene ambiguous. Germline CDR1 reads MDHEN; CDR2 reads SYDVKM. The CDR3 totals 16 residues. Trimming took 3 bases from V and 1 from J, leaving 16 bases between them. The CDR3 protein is CASSFYGQSISYEQYF. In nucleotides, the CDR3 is TGTGCCAGCAGTTTTTATGGGCAGTCGATATCCTACGAGCAGTACTTC. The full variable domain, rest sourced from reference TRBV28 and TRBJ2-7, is DVKVTQSSRYLVKRTGEKVFLECVQDMDHENMFWYRQDPGLGLRLIYFSYDVKMKEKGDIPEGYSVSREKKERFSLILESASTNQTSMYLCASSFYGQSISYEQYFGPGTRLTVT.

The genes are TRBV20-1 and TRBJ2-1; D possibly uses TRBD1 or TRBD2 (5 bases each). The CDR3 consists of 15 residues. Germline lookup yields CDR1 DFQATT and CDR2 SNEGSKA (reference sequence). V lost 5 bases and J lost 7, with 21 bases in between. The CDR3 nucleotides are TGCAGTGCTCCTTCCTCCGGGGCCCACAGGAATGAGCAGTTCTTC. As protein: CSAPSSGAHRNEQFF.

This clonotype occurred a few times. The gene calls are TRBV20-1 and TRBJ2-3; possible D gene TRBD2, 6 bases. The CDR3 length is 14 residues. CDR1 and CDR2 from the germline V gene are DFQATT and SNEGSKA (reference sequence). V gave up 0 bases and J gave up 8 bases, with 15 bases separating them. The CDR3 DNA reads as TGCAGTGCTAGAGATTTGGCGGGGAAATTTACGCAGTATTTT. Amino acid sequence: CSARDLAGKFTQYF.

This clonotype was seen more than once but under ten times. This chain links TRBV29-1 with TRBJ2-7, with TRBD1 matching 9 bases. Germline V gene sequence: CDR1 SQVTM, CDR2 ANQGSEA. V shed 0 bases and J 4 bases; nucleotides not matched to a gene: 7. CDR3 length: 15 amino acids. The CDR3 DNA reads TGCAGCGTTGAAGATCTGGGACAGGGAGAATACGAGCAGTACTTC. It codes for CSVEDLGQGEYEQYF.